What follows are 22 T cell receptor beta chains derived from one specimen sequenced in a study of blood T cell repertoires in COVID-19. Profiled with immunoSEQ multiplex PCR; TCRdb holds only in-frame clones, not every one. The sample has 240,000 or so clones, 88% seen once. Specimen: peripheral blood. The receptor set was obtained from a woman aged 40 to 50 who had recovered from COVID-19.

The chain carries TRBV27 and TRBJ1-5; the D is unclear. Germline V gives CDR1 MNHEY, CDR2 SMNVEV (reference sequence). This CDR3 contains 13 residues. Trimming took off 2 bases at V and 1 base at J, with 3 bases between the two ends. DNA for the CDR3: TGTGCCAGCAGTTTAGAGAGCAATCAGCCCCAGCATTTT. Its protein product is CASSLESNQPQHF.

V usage is TRBV9 and J usage is TRBJ2-5; D may be TRBD2 (6 bases). The CDR3 contains 15 residues. The germline V and J ends were trimmed by 4 bases and 2 bases, with 15 bases remaining between them. Germline-derived CDR1 and CDR2 are SGDLS and YYNGEE. This chain's CDR3 is CASSPEGPRQETQYF. CDR3 coding DNA: TGTGCCAGCAGCCCGGAGGGCCCGAGGCAAGAGACCCAGTACTTC.

This chain links TRBV18 with TRBJ1-5; no firm D call. V dropped 6 bases and J dropped 4 bases, with 10 bases sitting between them. Germline CDR1 reads KGHSH; CDR2 reads LQKENI. The CDR3 has 13 residues. The DNA of the CDR3 is TGTGCCAGCTCCGACAACGAGAATCAGCCCCAGCATTTT. Translation gives CASSDNENQPQHF.

This sequence joins TRBV7-5 and TRBJ2-3; TRBD2 is the table's D call and was not checked against the DNA. TRBV7-5 corresponds to a pseudogene. The CDR3 runs 17 residues. The CDR3 DNA follows: TGTGCCAGAACCGAGGGGGGGGTGCCTCCGAGCACAGATACGCAGTATTTT. Its translation: CARTEGGVPPSTDTQYF.

V gene TRBV15 combines with J gene TRBJ2-6; the match to TRBD1 covers 7 bases. V shed 2 bases and J 0 bases; nucleotides not matched to a gene: 7. Germline values: CDR1 LNHNV, CDR2 YYDKDF (reference sequence). The CDR3 contains 18 residues. The CDR3 sequence is CATSRRQGSSSGANVLTF. The CDR3 nucleotides read TGTGCCACCAGCAGACGACAGGGCTCCAGCTCTGGGGCCAACGTCCTGACTTTC. Filled out from reference TRBV15 and TRBJ2-6, the complete variable domain reads DAMVIQNPRYQVTQFGKPVTLSCSQTLNHNVMYWYQQKSSQAPKLLFHYYDKDFNNEADTPDNFQSRRPNTSFCFLDIRSPGLGDTAMYLCATSRRQGSSSGANVLTFGAGSRLTVL.

This clone has only one observation. As DNA, the CDR3 is TGTGCCAGCAGCTTAGCATCGGGGGTAGAGTCACCCCTCCACTTT. It codes for CASSLASGVESPLHF. V usage is TRBV7-2 and J usage is TRBJ1-6, with D perhaps matching TRBD1 (5 bases). This CDR3 region has 15 residues. V dropped 0 bases and J dropped 10 bases, with 13 bases sitting between them. The V gene's germline CDR1 is SGHTA and CDR2 FQGNSA.

V and J are TRBV6-5 and TRBJ1-2, with D perhaps matching TRBD1 (6 bases). V lost 0 bases and J lost 4, with 9 bases in between. Germline CDR1 MNHEY, CDR2 SVGAGI. CDR3 length: 14 amino acids. CDR3 in DNA: TGTGCCAGCAGTTACTCGGGGGCTGGCTATGGCTACACCTTC. This codes for CASSYSGAGYGYTF.

V and J are TRBV19 and TRBJ1-4, with D possibly being TRBD1 (6 bases). Trimming stripped 3 bases from V and 7 bases from J, with 12 bases between. The CDR3 extends over 14 amino acids. The germline CDR1 and CDR2 sequences are LNHDA and SQIVND (reference sequence). The CDR3 bases are TGTGCCAGTAGTATGGGGGCAGGGGTTGAAAAACTGTTTTTT. Translating it yields CASSMGAGVEKLFF.

The chain links TRBV5-4 to TRBJ2-1; TRBD1 matches at 7 bases. The CDR3 has 17 amino acids. CDR1 SGHNT and CDR2 YYREEE come from the germline V gene (reference sequence). V trimming: 0 bases; J trimming: 0 bases; junction bases outside the gene matches: 6. The CDR3 spells CASSLDVRGPSYNEQFF. The CDR3 DNA is TGTGCCAGCAGCTTGGACGTGAGGGGGCCCTCCTACAATGAGCAGTTCTTC. Looking up the rest from reference TRBV5-4 and TRBJ2-1 gives the full variable domain: ETGVTQSPTHLIKTRGQQVTLRCSSQSGHNTVSWYQQALGQGPQFIFQYYREEENGRGNFPPRFSGLQFPNYSSELNVNALELDDSALYLCASSLDVRGPSYNEQFFGPGTRLTVL.

V and J are TRBV7-8 and TRBJ2-5; tentative D call: TRBD2 (5 bases). The CDR3 runs to 15 residues. V shed 1 base and J shed 4 bases, with 13 bases lying between them. Germline assignment: CDR1 SGHVS and CDR2 FQNEAQ. CDR3 amino acids: CASSLGFSSLETQYF. The CDR3 coding sequence is TGTGCCAGCAGCTTAGGATTCTCTAGCTTAGAGACCCAGTACTTC.

The rearrangement joins TRBV5-1 to TRBJ1-4; TRBD1 might be the D (5 bases). Germline lookup yields CDR1 SGHRS and CDR2 YFSETQ. Trimming removed 3 bases at V and 7 bases at J, with 19 bases between. The CDR3 totals 16 residues. The DNA for the CDR3 is TGCGCCAGCAGCTCTACCCCCGGGGGATTTTTTGAAAAACTGTTTTTT. It codes for CASSSTPGGFFEKLFF. The complete variable domain, with remaining parts taken from reference TRBV5-1 and TRBJ1-4, reads KAGVTQTPRYLIKTRGQQVTLSCSPISGHRSVSWYQQTPGQGLQFLFEYFSETQRNKGNFPGRFSGRQFSNSRSEMNVSTLELGDSALYLCASSSTPGGFFEKLFFGSGTQLSVL.

The rearrangement links TRBV5-4 to TRBJ2-3; D possibly corresponds to TRBD2 (6 bases). The V end was cut by 7 bases, the J end by 0 bases, with 15 bases between. Germline lookup yields CDR1 SGHNT and CDR2 YYREEE (reference sequence). The CDR3 has 15 amino acids. The CDR3 DNA sequence: TGTGCCAGCGGTACGGGAGCCTCAAGCACAGATACGCAGTATTTT. It is translated as CASGTGASSTDTQYF.

This chain connects TRBV7-6 to TRBJ1-3; 8 bases align to TRBD1. The V segment lost 4 bases and the J segment 0 bases; nucleotides outside the gene matches: 11. This CDR3 has 18 residues. From germline, CDR1 is SGHVS and CDR2 FNYEAQ. CDR3 sequence: CASSSGTGFSRSGNTIYF. The CDR3 bases are TGTGCCAGCAGCTCCGGGACAGGTTTTTCCCGCTCTGGAAACACCATATATTTT.

The chain combines TRBV9 with TRBJ2-3, with 12 bases aligning to TRBD2. Germline V CDR1 and CDR2: SGDLS, YYNGEE. J was trimmed by 2 bases and V by 2 bases; bases with no gene match: 6. The CDR3 is 17 residues long. The DNA for the CDR3 is TGTGCCAGCAGCGTCCAGACTAGCGGGAGAATCACAGATACGCAGTATTTT. Amino acid sequence: CASSVQTSGRITDTQYF.

J is TRBJ2-2 and V is TRBV7-3; no reliable D call. The germline V gene has CDR1 SGHTA and CDR2 FQGTGA. This CDR3 has 14 residues. The germline V and J ends were trimmed by 4 bases and 6 bases, with 12 bases remaining between them. CDR3 loop: CASSSAVVPGELFF. The CDR3 coding sequence is TGTGCCAGCAGCTCGGCGGTTGTGCCCGGGGAGCTGTTTTTT.

The genes are TRBV18 and TRBJ2-3; TRBD2 matches at 10 bases. V gave up 4 bases and J gave up 3 bases; unmatched junction bases: 4. Germline assignment: CDR1 KGHSH and CDR2 LQKENI. CDR3 length: 15 residues. The DNA for the CDR3 is TGTGCCAGCTCACAACTAGCGGGGACAACAGATACGCAGTATTTT. This sequence encodes CASSQLAGTTDTQYF.

This chain links TRBV24-1 with TRBJ2-7; TRBD2 agrees at 7 bases. Germline V gives CDR1 KGHDR, CDR2 SFDVKD. V shed 5 bases, J shed 0 bases, and the junction held 3 bases outside the gene matches. The CDR3 extends over 14 amino acids. The CDR3 DNA is TGTGCCACCAGTGGCGGCGGGAGCTCCTACGAGCAGTACTTC. It is translated as CATSGGGSSYEQYF.

V and J are TRBV18 and TRBJ2-7; D perhaps matches TRBD1 (5 bases). V lost 3 bases and J lost 6, with 15 bases in between. CDR1 KGHSH and CDR2 LQKENI come from the germline V gene. The CDR3 contains 14 residues. The CDR3, as DNA: TGTGCCAGCTCACCCATCGAAGGGGCTTCCGAGCAGTACTTC. Translated: CASSPIEGASEQYF.

The chain employs TRBV29-1 and TRBJ2-1, with a tentative D call TRBD2 (6 bases). Germline lookup yields CDR1 SQVTM and CDR2 ANQGSEA. This CDR3 spans 12 amino acids. Trimming took 1 base from V and 9 from J, leaving 10 bases between them. This chain's CDR3 is CSVEVGGPEQFF. The CDR3 region has the DNA TGCAGCGTTGAAGTGGGGGGTCCTGAGCAGTTCTTC.

V is TRBV13 and J is TRBJ1-5; tentative D call: TRBD1 (5 bases). The germline V gene encodes CDR1 PRHDT and CDR2 FYEKMQ (reference sequence). This CDR3 contains 14 residues. V gave up 8 bases and J gave up 6 bases, with 17 bases separating them. The CDR3 sequence: CASRRGGEGQPQHF. The CDR3 nucleotides read TGTGCCAGCCGCCGTGGGGGGGAGGGTCAGCCCCAGCATTTT. The complete variable domain, with remaining parts taken from reference TRBV13 and TRBJ1-5, reads AAGVIQSPRHLIKEKRETATLKCYPIPRHDTVYWYQQGPGQDPQFLISFYEKMQSDKGSIPDRFSAQQFSDYHSELNMSSLELGDSALYFCASRRGGEGQPQHFGDGTRLSIL.

This sequence joins TRBV18 and TRBJ1-3; 9 positions match TRBD1. Per the germline V gene, CDR1 is KGHSH and CDR2 is LQKENI. J was trimmed by 0 bases and V by 6 bases; bases with no gene match: 6. The CDR3 runs 16 residues. The DNA for the CDR3 is TGTGCCAGCTCCCAAGGACAGGGGAGCTCTGGAAACACCATATATTTT. It is translated as CASSQGQGSSGNTIYF.

This chain connects TRBV7-9 to TRBJ2-1, with 14 bases identical to TRBD2. With V trimmed by 5 bases and J by 8 bases, 11 bases remained unmatched. In germline, CDR1 is SEHNR, CDR2 FQNEAQ (reference sequence). There are 17 residues in the CDR3. CDR3 protein: CASSPTRTSGRIDEQFF. Written as DNA, the CDR3 is TGTGCCAGCAGCCCCACCCGGACTAGCGGGAGGATCGATGAGCAGTTCTTC.